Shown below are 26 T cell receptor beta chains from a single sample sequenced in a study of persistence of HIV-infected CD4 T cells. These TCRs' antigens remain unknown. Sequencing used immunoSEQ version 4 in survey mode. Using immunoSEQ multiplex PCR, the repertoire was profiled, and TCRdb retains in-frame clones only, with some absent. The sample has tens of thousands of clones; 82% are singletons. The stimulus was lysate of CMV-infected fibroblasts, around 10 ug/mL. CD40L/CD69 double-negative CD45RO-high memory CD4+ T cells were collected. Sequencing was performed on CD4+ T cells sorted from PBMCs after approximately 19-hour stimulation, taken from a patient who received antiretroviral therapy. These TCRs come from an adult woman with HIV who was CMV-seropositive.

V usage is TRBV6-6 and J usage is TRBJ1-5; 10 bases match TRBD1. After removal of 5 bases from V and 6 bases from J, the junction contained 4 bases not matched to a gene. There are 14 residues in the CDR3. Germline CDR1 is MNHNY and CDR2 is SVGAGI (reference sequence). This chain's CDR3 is CASSTGTGAQPQHF. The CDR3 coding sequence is TGTGCCAGCAGTACCGGGACAGGGGCTCAGCCCCAGCATTTT.

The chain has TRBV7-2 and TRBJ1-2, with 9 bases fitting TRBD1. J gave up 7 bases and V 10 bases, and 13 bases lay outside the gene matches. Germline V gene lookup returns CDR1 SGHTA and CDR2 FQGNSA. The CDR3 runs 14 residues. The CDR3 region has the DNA TGTGCCACCTCACCCCTGGGACAGGGTTTTGGCTACACCTTC. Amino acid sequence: CATSPLGQGFGYTF.

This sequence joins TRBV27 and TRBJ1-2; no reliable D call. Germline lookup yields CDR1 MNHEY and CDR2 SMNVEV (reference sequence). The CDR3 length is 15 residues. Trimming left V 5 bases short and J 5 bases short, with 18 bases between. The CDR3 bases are TGTGCCAGCAGTCCATCGCGGTCGGGGTGGTATGGCTACACCTTC. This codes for CASSPSRSGWYGYTF.

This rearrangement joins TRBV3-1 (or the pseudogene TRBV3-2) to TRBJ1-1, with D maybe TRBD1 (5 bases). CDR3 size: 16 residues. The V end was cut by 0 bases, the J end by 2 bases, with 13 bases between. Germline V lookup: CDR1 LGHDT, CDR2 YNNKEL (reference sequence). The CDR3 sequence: CASSQDTGRGNTEAFF. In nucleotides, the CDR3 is TGTGCCAGCAGCCAAGATACGGGGAGGGGAAACACTGAAGCTTTCTTT.

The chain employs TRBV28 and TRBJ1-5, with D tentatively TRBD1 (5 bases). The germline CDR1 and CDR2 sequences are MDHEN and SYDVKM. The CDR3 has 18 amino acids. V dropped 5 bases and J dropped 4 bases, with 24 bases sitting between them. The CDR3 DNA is TGTGCCAGCAGTGGCTTAAAGGGGTTGATAATACGGAATCAGCCCCAGCATTTT. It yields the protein CASSGLKGLIIRNQPQHF. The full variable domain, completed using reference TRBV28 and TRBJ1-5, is DVKVTQSSRYLVKRTGEKVFLECVQDMDHENMFWYRQDPGLGLRLIYFSYDVKMKEKGDIPEGYSVSREKKERFSLILESASTNQTSMYLCASSGLKGLIIRNQPQHFGDGTRLSIL.

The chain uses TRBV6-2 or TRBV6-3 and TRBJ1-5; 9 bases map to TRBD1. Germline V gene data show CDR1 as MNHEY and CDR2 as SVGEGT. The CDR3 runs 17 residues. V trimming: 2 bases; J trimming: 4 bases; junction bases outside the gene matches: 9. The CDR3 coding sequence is TGTGCCAGCAGTTACCCCGGGACAGGGCGCGGGAATCAGCCCCAGCATTTT. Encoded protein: CASSYPGTGRGNQPQHF.

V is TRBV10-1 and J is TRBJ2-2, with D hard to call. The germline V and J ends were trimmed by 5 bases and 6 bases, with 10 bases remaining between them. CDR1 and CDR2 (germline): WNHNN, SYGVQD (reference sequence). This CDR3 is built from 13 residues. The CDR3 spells CASSRESAGELFF. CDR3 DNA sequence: TGCGCCAGCAGTCGCGAGTCGGCCGGGGAGCTGTTTTTT.

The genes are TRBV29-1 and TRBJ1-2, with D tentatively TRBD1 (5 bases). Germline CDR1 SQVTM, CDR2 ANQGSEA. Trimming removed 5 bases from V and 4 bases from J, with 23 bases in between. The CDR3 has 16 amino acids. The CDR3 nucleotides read TGCAGCGTTCCTGACGCCCGGACACCACACTCCTATGGCTACACCTTC. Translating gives CSVPDARTPHSYGYTF.

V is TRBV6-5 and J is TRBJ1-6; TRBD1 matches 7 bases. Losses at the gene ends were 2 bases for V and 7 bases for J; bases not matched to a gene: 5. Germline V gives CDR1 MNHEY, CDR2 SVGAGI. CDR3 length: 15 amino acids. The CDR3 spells CASSYGDRRNSPLHF. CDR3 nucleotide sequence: TGTGCCAGCAGTTACGGGGACAGAAGAAATTCACCCCTCCACTTT.

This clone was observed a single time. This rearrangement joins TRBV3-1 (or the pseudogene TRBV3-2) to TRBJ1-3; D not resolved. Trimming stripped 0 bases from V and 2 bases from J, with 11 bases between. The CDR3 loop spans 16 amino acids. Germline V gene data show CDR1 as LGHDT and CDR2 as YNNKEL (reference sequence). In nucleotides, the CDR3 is TGTGCCAGCAGCCAAGACTGGGCGGGAACTGGAAACACCATATATTTT. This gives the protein CASSQDWAGTGNTIYF.

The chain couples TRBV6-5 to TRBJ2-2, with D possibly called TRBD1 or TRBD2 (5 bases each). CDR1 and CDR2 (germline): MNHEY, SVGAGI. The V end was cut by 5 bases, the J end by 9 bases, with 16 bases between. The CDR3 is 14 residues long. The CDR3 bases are TGTGCCAGCAGTCGCTCGCAGGGAGACAGGGAGCTGTTTTTT. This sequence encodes CASSRSQGDRELFF.

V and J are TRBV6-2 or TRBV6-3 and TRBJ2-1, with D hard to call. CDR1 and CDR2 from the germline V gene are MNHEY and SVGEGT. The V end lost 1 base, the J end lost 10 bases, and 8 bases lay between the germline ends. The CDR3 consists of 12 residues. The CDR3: CASSYFPPEQFF. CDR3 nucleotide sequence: TGTGCCAGCAGTTACTTCCCCCCGGAGCAGTTCTTC.

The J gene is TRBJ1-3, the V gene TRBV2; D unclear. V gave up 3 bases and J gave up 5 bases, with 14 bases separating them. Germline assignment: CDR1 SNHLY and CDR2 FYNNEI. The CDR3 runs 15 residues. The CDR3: CASSDWQPKRNTIYF. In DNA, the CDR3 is TGTGCCAGCAGTGATTGGCAGCCTAAGAGAAACACCATATATTTT. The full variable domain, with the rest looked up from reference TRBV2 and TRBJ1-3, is EPEVTQTPSHQVTQMGQEVILRCVPISNHLYFYWYRQILGQKVEFLVSFYNNEISEKSEIFDDQFSVERPDGSNFTLKIRSTKLEDSAMYFCASSDWQPKRNTIYFGEGSWLTVV.

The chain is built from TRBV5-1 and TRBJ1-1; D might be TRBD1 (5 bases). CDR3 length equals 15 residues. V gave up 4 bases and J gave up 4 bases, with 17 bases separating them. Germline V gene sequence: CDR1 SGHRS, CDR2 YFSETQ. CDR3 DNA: TGCGCCAGCAGCCCACCTTCGGGGGAAGGCACTGAAGCTTTCTTT. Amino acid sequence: CASSPPSGEGTEAFF.

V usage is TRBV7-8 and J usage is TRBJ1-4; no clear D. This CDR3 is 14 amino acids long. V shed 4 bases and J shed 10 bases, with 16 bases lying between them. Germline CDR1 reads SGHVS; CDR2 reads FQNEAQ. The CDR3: CASSSRWSLGKLFF. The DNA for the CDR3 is TGTGCCAGCAGCTCCCGATGGTCGCTAGGAAAACTGTTTTTT.

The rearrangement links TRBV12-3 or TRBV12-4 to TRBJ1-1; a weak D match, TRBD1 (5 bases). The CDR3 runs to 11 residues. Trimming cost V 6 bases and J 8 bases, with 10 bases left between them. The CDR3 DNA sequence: TGTGCCAGCAGCCCGGGACTGGAAGCTTTCTTT. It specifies CASSPGLEAFF.

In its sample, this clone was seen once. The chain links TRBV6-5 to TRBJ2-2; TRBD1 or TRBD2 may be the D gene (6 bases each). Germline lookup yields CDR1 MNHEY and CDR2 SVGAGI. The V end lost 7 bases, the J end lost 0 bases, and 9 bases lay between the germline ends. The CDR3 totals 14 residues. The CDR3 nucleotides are TGTGCCAGCAAGGGGGGTGCGAACACCGGGGAGCTGTTTTTT. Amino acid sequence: CASKGGANTGELFF.

The CDR3 region is CARSFEIDTQYF. CDR3 bases: TGTGCCAGAAGCTTTGAGATAGATACGCAGTATTTT. The rearrangement uses TRBV5-3 and TRBJ2-3, with D unclear. TRBV5-3 belongs to the ORF category, with a function that is uncertain. The V end lost 2 bases, the J end lost 5 bases, and 6 bases lay between the germline ends. The CDR3 is 12 amino acids.

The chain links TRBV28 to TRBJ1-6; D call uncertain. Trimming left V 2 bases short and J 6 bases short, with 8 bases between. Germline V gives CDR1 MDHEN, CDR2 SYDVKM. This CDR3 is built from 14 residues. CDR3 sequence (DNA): TGTGCCAGCAGTTTAGAAGGGTTTAATTCACCCCTCCACTTT. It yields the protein CASSLEGFNSPLHF. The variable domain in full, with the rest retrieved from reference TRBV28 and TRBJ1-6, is DVKVTQSSRYLVKRTGEKVFLECVQDMDHENMFWYRQDPGLGLRLIYFSYDVKMKEKGDIPEGYSVSREKKERFSLILESASTNQTSMYLCASSLEGFNSPLHFGNGTRLTVT.

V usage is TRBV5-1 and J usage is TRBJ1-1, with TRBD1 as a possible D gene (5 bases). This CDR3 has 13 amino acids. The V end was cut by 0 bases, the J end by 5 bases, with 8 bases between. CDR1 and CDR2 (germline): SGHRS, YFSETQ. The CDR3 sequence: CASSLEGRTEAFF. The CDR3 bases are TGCGCCAGCAGCTTGGAGGGGAGGACTGAAGCTTTCTTT.

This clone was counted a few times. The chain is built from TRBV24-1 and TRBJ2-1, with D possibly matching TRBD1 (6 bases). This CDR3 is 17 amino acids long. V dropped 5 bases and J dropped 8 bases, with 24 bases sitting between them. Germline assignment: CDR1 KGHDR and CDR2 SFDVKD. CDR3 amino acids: CATSVRGRGGRGHEQFF. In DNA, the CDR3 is TGTGCCACCAGTGTTAGAGGGAGAGGTGGCAGGGGCCATGAGCAGTTCTTC.

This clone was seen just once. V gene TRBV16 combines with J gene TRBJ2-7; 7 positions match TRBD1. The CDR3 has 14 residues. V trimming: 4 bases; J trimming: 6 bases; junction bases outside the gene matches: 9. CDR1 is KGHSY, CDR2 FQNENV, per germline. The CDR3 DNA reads TGTGCCAGCAGCCCCCGGGACAGAAACCTCGAGCAGTACTTC. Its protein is CASSPRDRNLEQYF.

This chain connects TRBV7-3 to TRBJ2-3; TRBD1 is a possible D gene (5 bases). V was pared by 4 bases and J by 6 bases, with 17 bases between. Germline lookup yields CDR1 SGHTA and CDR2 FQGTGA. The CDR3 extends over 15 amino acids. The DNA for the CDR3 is TGTGCCAGCAGCTCCTCCGGGCAATCAGGGGATACGCAGTATTTT. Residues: CASSSSGQSGDTQYF.

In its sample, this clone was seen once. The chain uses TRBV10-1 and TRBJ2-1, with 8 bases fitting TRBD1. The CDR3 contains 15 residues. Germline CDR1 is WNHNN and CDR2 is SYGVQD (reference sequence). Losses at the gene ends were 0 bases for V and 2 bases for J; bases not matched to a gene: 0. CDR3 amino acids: CASSESQGAYNEQFF. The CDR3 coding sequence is TGCGCCAGCAGTGAGTCACAGGGGGCCTACAATGAGCAGTTCTTC.

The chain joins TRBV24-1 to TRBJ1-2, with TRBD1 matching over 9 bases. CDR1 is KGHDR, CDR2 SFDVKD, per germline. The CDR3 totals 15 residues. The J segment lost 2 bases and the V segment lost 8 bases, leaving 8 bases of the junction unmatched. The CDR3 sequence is CATTGTGSGNYGYTF. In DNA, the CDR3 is TGTGCCACCACCGGGACAGGGTCCGGAAACTATGGCTACACCTTC.

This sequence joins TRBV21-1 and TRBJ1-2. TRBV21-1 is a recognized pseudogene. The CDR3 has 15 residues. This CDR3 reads CASGFGGAPNYGYTF. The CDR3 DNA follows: TGTGCCAGCGGGTTCGGGGGGGCCCCTAACTATGGCTACACCTTC.